Described below is a single T cell receptor (beta chain) sequence and its context. The antigen it binds to is not known. No much larger clonotype is one base removed from it; base qualities were not supplied. These data are taken from a study of T cells in localized non-small cell lung cancer (dated by TCRdb to the early 2020s). For the wider study: The study analyzed T cell repertoires of under 250 early-stage NSCLC patients, comparing tumors and uninvolved tumor-adjacent lungs. NSCLC patients had a mean age of roughly 69 years, and approximately 140 were male and about 98 female. The cohort was made up of hundreds of treatment-naive NSCLC patients whose localized lung tumors had been resected. Paper-wide results and their limitations: Since the design was exploratory, TCR variables were selected using unadjusted p-values with no false-discovery rate correction. A median of approximately 53 of the top 100 tumor clones turned up in the paired uninvolved adjacent lung, and 25 to 30 of those clones also ranked among the top 100 of that same adjacent lung. The highest T cell clonality was observed in uninvolved tumor-adjacent lung, where clonality exceeded that of tumor, suggesting that antigenic responses were more focused in uninvolved tumor-adjacent lung. Because multi-region tumor sequencing was not done, intratumor heterogeneity could not be ruled out. Higher T cell density in blood was associated with longer overall survival, whereas higher clonality in adjacent lung was associated with shorter survival.

TCR beta CDR3 regions were sequenced from DNA using the immunoSEQ Assay. The source study handled its data this way. T cell density was computed as TCR beta template counts normalized to usable DNA estimated by amplifying housekeeping genes. Richness was estimated using the preseqR package, with extrapolation to 400,000 templates for PBMC samples and to 120,000 templates for tissue samples. Clonality was defined by subtracting Pielou's evenness from one. To identify tissue-enriched TCRs, differential abundance testing was run on productive amino-acid clonotypes with a minimum total count of 5 and an alpha of 0.1. The Jaccard Index and the Morisita Overlap Index were used to measure repertoire overlap between compartments. GLIPH grouped TCR beta CDR3s together with public tetramer-defined viral CDR3s, and a viral motif had to include at least three viral sequences and also show V-gene enrichment. Drawn from immuneACCESS, this table holds only the in-frame rearrangements with V and J called that TCRdb kept. Clones are partly lost; checked studies trace under half to an unresolved V gene and leave the rest unexplained. V and J calls and clone size follow that table, whereas D and trimming were derived from the DNA. Across this sample there are tens of thousands of clones, with around three quarters seen only once. The ten top clones hold about 19% of the sample.

At diagnosis, peripheral blood, uninvolved tumor-adjacent lung and tumor were collected and were preserved as a mix of fresh-frozen and FFPE material. For TCR repertoire profiling, blood samples were analyzed in the form of peripheral blood mononuclear cells. The origin of this receptor is a man aged 35 to 69 with stage II squamous cell lung carcinoma. This material consisted of PBMCs, taken before any cancer treatment.

The CDR3 protein: CASSIRVNEKLFF. In nucleotides, the sequence is TGTGCCAGTAGTATCAGGGTTAATGAAAAACTGTTTTTT. Recombination connected TRBV19 to TRBJ1-4; tentative D gene TRBD1, with 5 bases matching. V is pared back by 3 bases and J by 4 bases, with 6 bases lying between the germline termini. The CDR3 runs 13 residues from the cysteine to the phenylalanine. The entry retains the CDR3 DNA only, 39 bases that are in frame from base 1. From the germline V gene (reference sequence), CDR1 is LNHDA and CDR2 is SQIVND.